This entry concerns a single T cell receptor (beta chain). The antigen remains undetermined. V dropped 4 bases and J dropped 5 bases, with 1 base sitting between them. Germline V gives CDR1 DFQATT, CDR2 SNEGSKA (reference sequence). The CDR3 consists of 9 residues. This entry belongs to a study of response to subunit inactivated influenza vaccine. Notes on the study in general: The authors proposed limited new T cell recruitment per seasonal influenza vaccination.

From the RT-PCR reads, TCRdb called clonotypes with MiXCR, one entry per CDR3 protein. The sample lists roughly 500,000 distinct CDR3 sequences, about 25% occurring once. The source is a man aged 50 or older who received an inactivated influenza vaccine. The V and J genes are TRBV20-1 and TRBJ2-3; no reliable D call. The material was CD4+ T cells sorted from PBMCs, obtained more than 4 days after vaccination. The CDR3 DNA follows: TGCAGTGCTAAAGATACGCAGTATTTT. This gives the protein CSAKDTQYF.